Below, 11 T cell receptor beta chains from the same sample are listed, as sequenced in a study of somatic mutations in cytotoxic T cells in rheumatoid arthritis. Generated by immunoSEQ multiplex PCR, the TCRdb table keeps only in-frame clones and is missing some. The profile shows several thousand clones, 72% of them singletons. What was sequenced was CD8+ T cells sorted from blood. Every receptor here comes from a woman between 45 and 60 years old in good health.

The rearrangement uses TRBV9 and TRBJ2-2, with D possibly being TRBD1 (5 bases). This CDR3 is 19 amino acids long. Germline assignment: CDR1 SGDLS and CDR2 YYNGEE. Trimming took off 0 bases at V and 3 bases at J, with 21 bases between the two ends. DNA of the CDR3: TGTGCCAGCAGCGTAGTTATGAACTTAAGGACAAAACACACCGGGGAGCTGTTTTTT. Translated, it gives CASSVVMNLRTKHTGELFF.

The CDR3 reads CASSGGEKLFF. As DNA, the CDR3 is TGTGCCAGCAGCGGTGGAGAAAAACTGTTTTTT. The rearrangement links TRBV19 to TRBJ1-4; D gene unclear. The CDR3 totals 11 residues. The V end was cut by 9 bases, the J end by 8 bases, with 10 bases between. The germline V gene has CDR1 LNHDA and CDR2 SQIVND (reference sequence).

The chain uses TRBV11-2 and TRBJ2-5; D gene uncertain. Trimming took 3 bases from V and 2 from J, leaving 13 bases between them. The CDR3 extends over 15 amino acids. Germline V gene sequence: CDR1 SGHAT, CDR2 FQNNGV. This CDR3 reads CASSFGWAEQETQYF. The CDR3 DNA reads as TGTGCCAGCAGCTTTGGATGGGCCGAGCAAGAGACCCAGTACTTC. Together with reference TRBV11-2 and TRBJ2-5, the CDR3 gives the full variable domain: EAGVAQSPRYKIIEKRQSVAFWCNPISGHATLYWYQQILGQGPKLLIQFQNNGVVDDSQLPKDRFSAERLKGVDSTLKIQPAKLEDSAVYLCASSFGWAEQETQYFGPGTRLLVL.

This clone has only a few counts. The rearrangement links TRBV5-8 to TRBJ1-6; tentative D call: TRBD1 (5 bases). CDR3 size: 15 residues. Germline assignment: CDR1 SGHTS and CDR2 YDEGEE. The germline V and J ends were trimmed by 5 bases and 9 bases, with 18 bases remaining between them. The CDR3 here is CASRLGQQGVSPLHF. CDR3 coding DNA: TGTGCCAGCAGGCTTGGCCAGCAGGGCGTTTCACCCCTCCACTTT.

This clone appeared a single time. V usage is TRBV19 and J usage is TRBJ1-1, with a weak D call TRBD1 (6 bases). CDR1 and CDR2 (germline): LNHDA, SQIVND (reference sequence). The CDR3 length is 14 residues. V gave up 2 bases and J gave up 4 bases, with 11 bases separating them. This chain's CDR3 is CASSISIGGTEAFF. The CDR3 coding sequence is TGTGCCAGTAGTATAAGTATAGGGGGCACTGAAGCTTTCTTT.

The gene calls are TRBV6-5 and TRBJ1-2; possibly TRBD1 for D (5 bases). CDR3 length: 11 residues. V shed 8 bases and J shed 7 bases, with 11 bases lying between them. Germline V gives CDR1 MNHEY, CDR2 SVGAGI. Here the CDR3 reads CASPAGGGYTF. CDR3 in DNA: TGTGCCAGCCCGGCCGGGGGTGGCTACACCTTC.

V and J are TRBV27 and TRBJ2-7; no clear D gene. V lost 8 bases and J 3 bases, leaving 14 bases between the germline ends. The CDR3 extends over 13 amino acids. Germline V CDR1 and CDR2: MNHEY, SMNVEV (reference sequence). This CDR3 reads CASALSPFYEQYF. The CDR3 DNA is TGTGCCAGCGCTCTATCCCCCTTCTACGAGCAGTACTTC.

The V call is TRBV4-1, the J call TRBJ1-5; D is unresolved. CDR3 length equals 16 residues. Deletions cut 0 bases from V and 0 bases from J, with 9 bases between. In germline, CDR1 is MGHRA, CDR2 YSYEKL. CDR3 loop: CASSQDIQVSNQPQHF. In nucleotides, the CDR3 is TGCGCCAGCAGCCAAGATATTCAGGTTAGCAATCAGCCCCAGCATTTT.

This chain links TRBV9 with TRBJ1-3; D might be TRBD1 (6 bases). Germline V gene data show CDR1 as SGDLS and CDR2 as YYNGEE. This CDR3 is built from 15 residues. Trimming removed 0 bases from V and 2 bases from J, with 9 bases in between. The CDR3 sequence is CASSVDTGTGNTIYF. The CDR3 DNA reads as TGTGCCAGCAGCGTAGATACAGGGACTGGAAACACCATATATTTT.

V is TRBV5-1 and J is TRBJ1-6; TRBD1 is a possible D gene (6 bases). The CDR3 is made up of 14 amino acids. V lost 4 bases, J lost 11 bases, and 16 bases lay in between. Germline CDR1 reads SGHRS; CDR2 reads YFSETQ. CDR3 DNA sequence: TGCGCCAGCAGCCTTACGGCAGGGGATGCACCCCTCCACTTT. Its protein product is CASSLTAGDAPLHF.

This clone was seen a few times. V usage is TRBV6-1 and J usage is TRBJ2-7; D may be TRBD1 (5 bases). This CDR3 is built from 13 residues. Germline values: CDR1 MNHNS, CDR2 SASEGT. The V end was cut by 5 bases, the J end by 6 bases, with 14 bases between. The CDR3 reads CASSIQVGLEQYF. CDR3 nucleotides: TGTGCCAGCAGTATACAGGTGGGCCTCGAGCAGTACTTC.